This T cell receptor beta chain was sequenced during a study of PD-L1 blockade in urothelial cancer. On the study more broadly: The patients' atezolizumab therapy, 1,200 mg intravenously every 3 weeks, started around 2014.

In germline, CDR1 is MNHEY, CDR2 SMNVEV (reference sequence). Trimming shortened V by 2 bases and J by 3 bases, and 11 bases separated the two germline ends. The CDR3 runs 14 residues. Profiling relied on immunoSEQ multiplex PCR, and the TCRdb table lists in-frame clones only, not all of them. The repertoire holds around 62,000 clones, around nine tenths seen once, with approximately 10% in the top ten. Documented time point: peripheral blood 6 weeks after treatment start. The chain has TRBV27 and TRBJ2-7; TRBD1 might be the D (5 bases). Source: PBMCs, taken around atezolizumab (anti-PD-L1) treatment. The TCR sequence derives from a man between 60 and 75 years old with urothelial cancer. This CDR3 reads CASSLGQGFYEQYF. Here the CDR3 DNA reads TGTGCCAGCAGTTTAGGGCAGGGCTTCTACGAGCAGTACTTC.